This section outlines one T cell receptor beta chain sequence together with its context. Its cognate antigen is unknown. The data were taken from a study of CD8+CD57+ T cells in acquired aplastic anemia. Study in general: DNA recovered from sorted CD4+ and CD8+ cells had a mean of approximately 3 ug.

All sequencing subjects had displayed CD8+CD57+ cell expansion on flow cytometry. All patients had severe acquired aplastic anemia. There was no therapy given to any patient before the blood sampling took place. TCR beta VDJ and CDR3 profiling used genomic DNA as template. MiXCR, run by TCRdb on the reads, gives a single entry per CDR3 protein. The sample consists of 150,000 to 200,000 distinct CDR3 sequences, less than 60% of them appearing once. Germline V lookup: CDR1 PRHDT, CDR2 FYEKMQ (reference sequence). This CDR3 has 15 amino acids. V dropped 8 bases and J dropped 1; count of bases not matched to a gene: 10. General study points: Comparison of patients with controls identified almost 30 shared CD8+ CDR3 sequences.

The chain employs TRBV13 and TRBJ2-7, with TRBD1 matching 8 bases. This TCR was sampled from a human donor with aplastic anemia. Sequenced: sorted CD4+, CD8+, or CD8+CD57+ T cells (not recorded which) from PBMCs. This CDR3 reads CASSAGQGGSYEQYF. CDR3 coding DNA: TGTGCCAGCTCTGCAGGACAGGGTGGTTCCTACGAGCAGTACTTC.